These T cell receptor beta chains were read from a single sample in a study of blood T cells in healthy people across ages. TCRdb re-derived calls from the 5' RACE reads in MiXCR, one entry per CDR3 protein. The sample consists of about 640,000 distinct CDR3 sequences, 25% to 30% of them appearing once. The specimen sequenced was blood. Receptor source: a woman older than 75 in good health. Both conserved end residues are part of each CDR3. D genes are given only for firm matches. Rows may omit the clone size; those that give it use once, few, many or a size class.

CDR3nt	CDR3aa	abundance	d_gene	v_gene	j_gene
TGTGCCAGCAGCTTAGCTCTCCACCGGGACTCCGGGGAGACCCAGTACTTC	CASSLALHRDSGETQYF	NA	NA	TRBV7-9	TRBJ2-5
TGCAGGGCTGAGCGAGACCCAAGAGGCTACACCTTC	CRAERDPRGYTF	NA	NA	TRBV20-1	TRBJ1-2
TGTGCCACCAGCAGAGATCCTCTGCTGCAAGAGACCCAGTACTTC	CATSRDPLLQETQYF	many	NA	TRBV15	TRBJ2-5
TGCAGTGCTACCCCCGGGACTAGCGATCGCTACGAGCAGTACTTC	CSATPGTSDRYEQYF	many	TRBD2	TRBV20-1	TRBJ2-7
TGCAGCGTGCAACAGGCAACTAATGAAAAACTGTTTTTT	CSVQQATNEKLFF	many	NA	TRBV29-1	TRBJ1-4
TGCAGTGCTAGAGATCTCGGGAGAGGAGGATTCGGGAACACTGAAGCTTTCTTT	CSARDLGRGGFGNTEAFF	NA	NA	TRBV20-1	TRBJ1-1
TGTGCCAGCAGTCCGACAGGGAATGCCTACGAGCAGTACTTC	CASSPTGNAYEQYF	many	TRBD1	TRBV28	TRBJ2-7
TGCGCCAGCAGCCAAGAGGGGGGCGGGGCCCCGGGGAATGAGCAGTTCTTC	CASSQEGGGAPGNEQFF	many	NA	TRBV4-3	TRBJ2-1
TGTGCCAGCAGCGAGTCGGGGACAGTCAATCAGCCCCAGCATTTT	CASSESGTVNQPQHF	many	TRBD1	TRBV9	TRBJ1-5
TGCGCCAGCAGCGTCCTGGGGGACTATGGCTACACCTTC	CASSVLGDYGYTF	many	NA	TRBV5-1	TRBJ1-2
TGTGCCAGCAGCCAAGAGAGGCGGGAGACCCAGTACTTC	CASSQERRETQYF	many	NA	TRBV3-1	TRBJ2-5
TGTGCCAGCAGCCTCCGGGACAACTCTGGAAACACCATATATTTT	CASSLRDNSGNTIYF	NA	NA	TRBV6-1	TRBJ1-3
TGTGCCAGCTCACCAACTCACGCCAAAAACATTCAGTACTTC	CASSPTHAKNIQYF	many	NA	TRBV18	TRBJ2-4
TGTGCCAGCAGTTTAGCCTTCGAGAGGAGTGAAAAACTGTTTTTT	CASSLAFERSEKLFF	NA	NA	TRBV12-3/TRBV12-4	TRBJ1-4
TGCAGCGTTGCTACAGGGGTAGAGACCCAGTACTTC	CSVATGVETQYF	few	TRBD1	TRBV29-1	TRBJ2-5
TGTGCCAGCAGTTTAGAGGCGGGGGACTACGAGCAGTACTTC	CASSLEAGDYEQYF	many	TRBD2	TRBV12-3/TRBV12-4	TRBJ2-7
TGTGCCAGCAGTTACAGCGGGCAGATGAATGAGCAGTTCTTC	CASSYSGQMNEQFF	many	NA	TRBV6-5	TRBJ2-1
TGTGCCAGCGGGGATGGGACTAGCATAGATACGCAGTATTTT	CASGDGTSIDTQYF	NA	TRBD2	TRBV2	TRBJ2-3
TGCAGTGCTAGAAGGGACTATAGCACAGATACGCAGTATTTT	CSARRDYSTDTQYF	NA	TRBD2	TRBV20-1	TRBJ2-3
TGTGCCAGCAGTCGAGTTAACTCAAATGAAAAACTGTTTTTT	CASSRVNSNEKLFF	many	NA	TRBV7-9	TRBJ1-4
TGTGCCAGCAGTGAACCCGAGGCGGGGGGTGAAAAACTGTTTTTT	CASSEPEAGGEKLFF	many	NA	TRBV25-1	TRBJ1-4
TGCAGTGCTGGGGACAGCCAAGGTTCACCCCCCCACTTT	CSAGDSQGSPPHF	NA	TRBD1	TRBV20-1	TRBJ1-6
TGCAGTGCTAGAAGACCCGGGGCAGATACGCAGTATTTT	CSARRPGADTQYF	many	NA	TRBV20-1	TRBJ2-3
TGCGCCAGCGAAACAGGAGATAACACTGAAGCTTTCTTT	CASETGDNTEAFF	few	NA	TRBV5-1	TRBJ1-1
TGTGCCAGCTCACCACCTGCTAGCGGGGCCTACGAGCAGTACTTC	CASSPPASGAYEQYF	many	TRBD2	TRBV18	TRBJ2-7
TGCGCCAGCAGCTTGGGGTTCGGCTACACCTTC	CASSLGFGYTF	many	NA	TRBV5-1	TRBJ1-2
TGTGCCAGCAGCTCCCCCGGGGCAGATACGCAGTATTTT	CASSSPGADTQYF	many	NA	TRBV7-2	TRBJ2-3
TGTGCCTGGAGTGGGACTAGCGGGGGGGTTATGGAGACCCAGTACTTC	CAWSGTSGGVMETQYF	few	TRBD2	TRBV30	TRBJ2-5
TGTGCCAGCGGACGCACTCCAACAAACTATGGCTACACCTTC	CASGRTPTNYGYTF	many	NA	TRBV7-2	TRBJ1-2
TGTGCCAGCAAGTCCGAGGGGGCGATCTACGAGCAGTACTTC	CASKSEGAIYEQYF	many	TRBD1	TRBV2	TRBJ2-7
TGTGCCAGCAAGGACGGACCCTACGAGCAGTACTTC	CASKDGPYEQYF	many	NA	TRBV6-2/TRBV6-3	TRBJ2-7
TGCGCCAGCAGCTTGGGAGCTGGCACAGATACGCGGTATTTT	CASSLGAGTDTRYF	NA	NA	TRBV5-1	TRBJ2-3
TGTGCCACCAGTGATCCCAAGAGGGATACGCAGTATTTT	CATSDPKRDTQYF	many	NA	TRBV24-1	TRBJ2-3
TGTGCCAGCAGCCATCCTCGGACTAGCGGGGCCCTTAGCACAGATACGCAGTATTTT	CASSHPRTSGALSTDTQYF	many	TRBD2	TRBV4-2	TRBJ2-3
TGTGCCAGCAGCCCAACCACCGGGGGAGGGAACACTGAAGCTTTCTTT	CASSPTTGGGNTEAFF	few	NA	TRBV6-6	TRBJ1-1
TGCGCCAGCAGCTTAACTACGACATTGTCGGAGCAGTACTTC	CASSLTTTLSEQYF	many	NA	TRBV5-1	TRBJ2-7
TGCAGTGCGAGACTAGCGGGGGGGCGGCGGCAAGAGACCCAGTACTTC	CSARLAGGRRQETQYF	many	TRBD2	TRBV20-1	TRBJ2-5
TGTGCCTGGGTGGGTACAATTGAGCAGTTCTTC	CAWVGTIEQFF	many	NA	TRBV30	TRBJ2-1
TGTGCCAGCAGGCCCACGGACAGGGGTAGCTATGGCTACACCTTC	CASRPTDRGSYGYTF	NA	TRBD1	TRBV12-3/TRBV12-4	TRBJ1-2
TGTGCCAGCAGTTTCTCGGGGGGCTTGAACACTGAAGCTTTCTTT	CASSFSGGLNTEAFF	NA	NA	TRBV28	TRBJ1-1
TGTGCCAGCAGCCCCCAGGGCCCGCGGACCAACGTCCTGACTTTC	CASSPQGPRTNVLTF	many	NA	TRBV27	TRBJ2-6
TGTGCCAGCAGCTTAGAGGGACAGGGAAGAATGGAAAAACTGTTTTTT	CASSLEGQGRMEKLFF	few	TRBD1	TRBV7-2	TRBJ1-4
TGTGCCATCAGTGAGTCCGGAGGCACAGATACGCAGTATTTT	CAISESGGTDTQYF	many	NA	TRBV10-3	TRBJ2-3
TGTGCCAGCAGTTCCCCGGGACAGGGGGTAGACACTGAAGCTTTCTTT	CASSSPGQGVDTEAFF	many	TRBD1	TRBV25-1	TRBJ1-1
TGCAGTGCCCCAGGACAGGTGGGCGAGCAGTACTTC	CSAPGQVGEQYF	NA	TRBD1	TRBV20-1	TRBJ2-7
TGTGCCAGCCGAATAACCGGGACATCTAACACTGAAGCTTTCTTT	CASRITGTSNTEAFF	few	NA	TRBV5-5	TRBJ1-1
TGTGCCAGCAGCTTCAGGGTGGGAGAGACCCAGTACTTC	CASSFRVGETQYF	few	NA	TRBV5-8	TRBJ2-5